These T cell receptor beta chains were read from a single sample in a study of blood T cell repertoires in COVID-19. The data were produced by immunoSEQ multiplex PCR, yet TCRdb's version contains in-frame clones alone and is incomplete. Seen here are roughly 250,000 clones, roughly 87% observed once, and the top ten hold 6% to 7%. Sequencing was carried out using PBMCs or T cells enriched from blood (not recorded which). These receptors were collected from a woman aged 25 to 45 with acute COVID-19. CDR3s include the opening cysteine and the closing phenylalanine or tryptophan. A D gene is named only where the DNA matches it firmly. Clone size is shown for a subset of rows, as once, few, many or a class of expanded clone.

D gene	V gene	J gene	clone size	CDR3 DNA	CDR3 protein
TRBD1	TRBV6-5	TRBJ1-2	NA	TGTGCCAGCAGTCGAGGGGGCCCGGGCTATGGCTACACCTTC	CASSRGGPGYGYTF
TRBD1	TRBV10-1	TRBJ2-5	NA	TGCGCCAGCATCGGGACAGGGAAAGAGACCCAGTACTTC	CASIGTGKETQYF
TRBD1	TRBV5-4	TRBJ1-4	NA	TGTGCCAGCAGCTCAGGGACAGGGAATGAAAAACTGTTTTTT	CASSSGTGNEKLFF
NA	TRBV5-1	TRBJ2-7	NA	TGCGCCAGCAGCTTTGGGGGGAGTTCCTACGAGCAGTACTTC	CASSFGGSSYEQYF
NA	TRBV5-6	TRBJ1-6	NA	TGTGCCAGCAGCTTGGGCGGGCTAAAGAATTCACCCCTCCACTTT	CASSLGGLKNSPLHF
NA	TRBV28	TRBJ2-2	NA	TGTGCCAGCAGTAAGCGGATGAACACCGGGGAGCTGTTTTTT	CASSKRMNTGELFF
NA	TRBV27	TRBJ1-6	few	TGTGCCAGCACCCGGGCGGGGACCTATAATTCACCCCTCCACTTT	CASTRAGTYNSPLHF
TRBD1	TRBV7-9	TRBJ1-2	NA	TGTGCCAGCAGCTTAGCATCAGGGGGCGATGGCTACACCTTC	CASSLASGGDGYTF
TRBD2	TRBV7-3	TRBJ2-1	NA	TGTGCCAGCACTCAAAGCGGGAGCAATGAGCAGTTCTTC	CASTQSGSNEQFF
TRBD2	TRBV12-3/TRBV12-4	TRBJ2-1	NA	TGTGCCAGCAGTTACGGGGGGATCAATGAGCAGTTCTTC	CASSYGGINEQFF
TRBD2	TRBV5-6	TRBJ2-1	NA	TGTGCCAGCAGCAATACGAAGACTAGCGGGGTCTACAATGAGCAGTTCTTC	CASSNTKTSGVYNEQFF
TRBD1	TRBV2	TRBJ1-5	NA	TGTGCCAGCAGTTTTGACAGGGCTCGCAATCAGCCCCAGCATTTT	CASSFDRARNQPQHF
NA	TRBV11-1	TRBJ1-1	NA	TGTGCCAGCAGACAGTCCGGGACAAGAGGCGCTGAAGCTTTCTTT	CASRQSGTRGAEAFF
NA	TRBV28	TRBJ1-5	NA	TGTGCCAGCAGTCCCGATCAGCCCCAGCATTTT	CASSPDQPQHF
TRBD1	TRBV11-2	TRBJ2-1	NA	TGTGCCAGCAGGGAACAGGGGGACAATGAGCAGTTCTTC	CASREQGDNEQFF
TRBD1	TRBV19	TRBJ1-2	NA	TGTGCCAGTAGTAGGGACAGGGGGTTCGATGGCTACACCTTC	CASSRDRGFDGYTF
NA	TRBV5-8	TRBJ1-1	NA	TGTGCCAGCAGCTCCGACTGGAGCAATGAAGCTTTCTTT	CASSSDWSNEAFF
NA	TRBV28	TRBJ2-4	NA	TGTGCCAGCAGTCCCCCCGAGGGAGCCAAAAACATTCAGTACTTC	CASSPPEGAKNIQYF
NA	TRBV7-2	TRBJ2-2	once	TGTGCCAGCAGCTTAGAAGCAAATCCCACCGGGGAGCTGTTTTTT	CASSLEANPTGELFF
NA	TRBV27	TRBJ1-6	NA	TGTGCCAGCGGGCCCAAAGGCCTTTGGTCCTATAATTCACCCCTCCACTTT	CASGPKGLWSYNSPLHF
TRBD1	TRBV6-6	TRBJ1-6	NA	TGTGCCAGCAGTCAATTCCCGGGACAGGGGGCAAGTAATTCACCCCTCCACTTT	CASSQFPGQGASNSPLHF
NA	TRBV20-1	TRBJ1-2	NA	TGCAGTGCATCCGGGTACGATGGCTACACCTTC	CSASGYDGYTF
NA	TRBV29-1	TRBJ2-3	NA	TGCAGCATGATACTAGGGAGATTTAGCACAGATACGCAGTATTTT	CSMILGRFSTDTQYF
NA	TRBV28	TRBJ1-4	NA	TGTGCCAGCAGTGAAGACAGGATTCTGACTGAAAAACTGTTTTTT	CASSEDRILTEKLFF
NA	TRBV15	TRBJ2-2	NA	TGTGCCACCAGCAGAGAGAGATTCTGGACACCGAACACCGGGGAGCTGTTTTTT	CATSRERFWTPNTGELFF
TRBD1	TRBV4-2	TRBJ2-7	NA	TGTGCCAGCAGCCAAGATTTTCAGGGACAGGGGAGCTACGAGCAGTACTTC	CASSQDFQGQGSYEQYF
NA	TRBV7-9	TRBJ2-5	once	TGTGCCAGCCGGCCATTCGGGTCAGAGACCCAGTACTTC	CASRPFGSETQYF
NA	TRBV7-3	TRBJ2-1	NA	TGTGCCAGCAGCTTAACCACGAGCGGAAATGAGCAGTTCTTC	CASSLTTSGNEQFF
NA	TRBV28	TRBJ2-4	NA	TGTGCCAGCAGTTTGGAGCAGATAGCCAAAAACATTCAGTACTTC	CASSLEQIAKNIQYF
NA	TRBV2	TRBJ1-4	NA	TGTGCCATTAGGACAGCCGTTAATGAAAAACTGTTTTTT	CAIRTAVNEKLFF
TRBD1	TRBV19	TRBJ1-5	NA	TGTGCCAGTAGTACGACAGGGACTAGCAATCAGCCCCAGCATTTT	CASSTTGTSNQPQHF
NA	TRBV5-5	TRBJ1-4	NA	TGTGCCAGCAGCTTACAGGGCACGAGGGGTGAGGAAAAACTGTTTTTT	CASSLQGTRGEEKLFF
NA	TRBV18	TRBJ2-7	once	TGTGCCAGCTCACCCTCTAGGGAGCAGTACTTC	CASSPSREQYF
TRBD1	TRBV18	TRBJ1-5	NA	TGTGCCAGCTCACCCGGGACAGACTATCAGCCCCAGCATTTT	CASSPGTDYQPQHF
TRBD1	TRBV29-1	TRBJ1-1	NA	TGCAGCGTTGCAAACGACAGGGAAAGAGCTTTCTTT	CSVANDRERAFF
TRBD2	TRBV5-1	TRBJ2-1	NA	TGCGCCAGCAGCTCGACTAGCGGGAGCCTTGAGCAGTTCTTC	CASSSTSGSLEQFF
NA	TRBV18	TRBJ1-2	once	TGTGCCAGCTCACCGACTCCTACGGCAGGGCAAAACTATGGCTACACCTTC	CASSPTPTAGQNYGYTF
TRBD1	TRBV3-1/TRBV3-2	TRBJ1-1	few	TGTGCCAGCAGCCCGAACAGGGGGCGGTTTAACGGTGCTTTCTTT	CASSPNRGRFNGAFF
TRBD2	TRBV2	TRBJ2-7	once	TGTGCCAGCAGAGACTTCAATAGGGACGGGGGGTCACGCTTC	CASRDFNRDGGSRF
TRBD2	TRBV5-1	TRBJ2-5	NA	TGCGCCAGCAGCGGGGGACTAGCGGGAGTTCTCCAAGAGACCCAGTACTTC	CASSGGLAGVLQETQYF
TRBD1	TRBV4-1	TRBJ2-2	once	TGCGCCAGCAGCCAGGCCGGGACAGGGAGGGACACCGGGGAGCTGTTTTTT	CASSQAGTGRDTGELFF
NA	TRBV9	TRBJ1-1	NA	TGTGCCAGCAGCGTGGGAGCTGGCAGGGAGGGTGAAGCTTTCTTT	CASSVGAGREGEAFF
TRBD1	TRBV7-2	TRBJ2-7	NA	TGTGCCAGCAGCTTAAGACAGGGCTCCTACGAGCAGTACTTC	CASSLRQGSYEQYF
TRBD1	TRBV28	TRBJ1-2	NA	TGTGCCAGCAGTTTGACAGGGGTTTTCTATGGCTACACCTTC	CASSLTGVFYGYTF
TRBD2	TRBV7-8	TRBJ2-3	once	TGTGCCAGCAGCTTAGCAGCCAGCGGGAGTGGTACAGATACGCAGTATTTT	CASSLAASGSGTDTQYF